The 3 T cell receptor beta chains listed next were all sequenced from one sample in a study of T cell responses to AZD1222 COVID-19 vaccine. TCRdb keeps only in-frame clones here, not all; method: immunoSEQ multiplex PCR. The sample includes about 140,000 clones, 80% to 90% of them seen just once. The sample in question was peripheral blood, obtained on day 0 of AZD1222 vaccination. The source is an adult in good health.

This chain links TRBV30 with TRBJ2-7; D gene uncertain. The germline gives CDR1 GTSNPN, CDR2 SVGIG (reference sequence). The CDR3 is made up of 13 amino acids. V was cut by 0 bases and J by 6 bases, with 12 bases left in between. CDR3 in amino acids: CAWSVPFLLEQYF. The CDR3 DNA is TGTGCCTGGAGTGTACCTTTCCTCCTCGAGCAGTACTTC.

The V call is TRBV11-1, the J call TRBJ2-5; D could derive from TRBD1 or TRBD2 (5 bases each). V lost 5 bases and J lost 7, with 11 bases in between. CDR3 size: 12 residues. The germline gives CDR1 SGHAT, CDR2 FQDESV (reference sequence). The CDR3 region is CASSGDRGTQYF. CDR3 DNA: TGTGCCAGCAGCGGGGACCGGGGGACCCAGTACTTC.

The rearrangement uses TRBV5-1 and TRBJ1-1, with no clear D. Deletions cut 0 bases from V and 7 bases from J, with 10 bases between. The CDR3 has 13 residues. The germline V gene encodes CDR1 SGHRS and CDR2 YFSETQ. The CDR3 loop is CASSLVSGREAFF. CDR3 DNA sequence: TGCGCCAGCAGCTTGGTTTCAGGCCGTGAAGCTTTCTTT.